One sample yielded the 26 T cell receptor beta chains listed below, sequenced in a study of beta chain features in type 1 diabetes. Notes on the study in general: For Type 1 diabetes patients, all four CD4+ subsets carried TCRB CDR3s that were moderately but significantly shorter.

No cognate antigen is known for these TCRs. The entirety of the isolated RNA underwent reverse transcription, so expressed TCRB transcripts were sequenced. Produced via immunoSEQ multiplex PCR; TCRdb's table is partial and in-frame only. Altogether around 310,000 clones are present, approximately 13% being singletons, with the ten largest covering roughly 0.015%. The sequenced sample was naive CD4+ T cells from blood. The receptor set was obtained from a woman aged 18 to 35 with type 1 diabetes.

The sample holds a few counts of this clone. The V and J genes are TRBV5-6 and TRBJ1-2; 7 positions match TRBD1. V dropped 0 bases and J dropped 7; count of bases not matched to a gene: 3. Germline V gene data show CDR1 as SGHDT and CDR2 as YYEEEE. CDR3 length equals 13 residues. CDR3 bases: TGTGCCAGCAGCTTGGGACAGGGCTTTGGCTACACCTTC. It codes for CASSLGQGFGYTF.

The J gene is TRBJ2-1, the V gene TRBV19, with 8 bases lining up with TRBD2. The V gene end was trimmed by 6 bases and the J gene end by 7 bases; junction bases not matched to a gene: 14. The CDR3 consists of 16 residues. Germline assignment: CDR1 LNHDA and CDR2 SQIVND (reference sequence). In DNA form, the CDR3 reads TGTGCCAGTAGCGGGGTTAGCTTGGGACTAGTTAATGAGCAGTTCTTC. It specifies CASSGVSLGLVNEQFF.

The rearrangement joins TRBV2 to TRBJ2-7; unclear D gene. CDR1 SNHLY and CDR2 FYNNEI come from the germline V gene. The CDR3 consists of 13 residues. Between the trimmed V and J ends, which lost 4 bases and 2 bases, there was a span of 9 bases. CDR3 DNA: TGTGCCAGCAGTGTTGAAGCGCCCTACGAGCAGTACGTC. It codes for CASSVEAPYEQYV.

CDR3 nucleotide sequence: TGTGCCAGCAGCGTAGGGCTAGCCTCAAACACCGGGGAGCTGTTTTTT. It codes for CASSVGLASNTGELFF. This chain links TRBV9 with TRBJ2-2; tentative D call: TRBD2 (5 bases). This CDR3 contains 16 residues. V was shortened by 0 bases and J by 2 bases, with 11 bases between the two germline ends. The germline gives CDR1 SGDLS, CDR2 YYNGEE.

V gene TRBV9 combines with J gene TRBJ2-7, with D maybe TRBD2 (5 bases). The CDR3 has 13 residues. CDR1 and CDR2 (germline): SGDLS, YYNGEE. V was shortened by 4 bases and J by 0 bases, with 8 bases between the two germline ends. The CDR3 region is CASSRGVSYEQYF. CDR3 nucleotides: TGTGCCAGCAGCCGGGGAGTCTCCTACGAGCAGTACTTC. Complete variable domain (other parts from reference TRBV9 and TRBJ2-7): DSGVTQTPKHLITATGQRVTLRCSPRSGDLSVYWYQQSLDQGLQFLIQYYNGEERAKGNILERFSAQQFPDLHSELNLSSLELGDSALYFCASSRGVSYEQYFGPGTRLTVT.

This clone has a single count. The chain is built from TRBV18 and TRBJ2-5; D is unresolved. The CDR3 sequence is 15 residues long. V lost 3 bases and J lost 5, with 16 bases in between. In germline, CDR1 is KGHSH, CDR2 LQKENI. The CDR3 sequence is CASSPLVPPEETQYF. In DNA form, the CDR3 reads TGTGCCAGCTCACCTTTAGTCCCCCCGGAGGAGACCCAGTACTTC.

This clone has more than one count but fewer than ten. Other DNA variants within this sample encode the same CDR3. CDR3 residues: CASSPGRSYEQYF. DNA for the CDR3: TGTGCCAGCTCACCAGGCAGGTCCTACGAGCAGTACTTC. The chain links TRBV18 to TRBJ2-7, with D hard to call. Trimming cost V 2 bases and J 1 base, with 6 bases left between them. CDR1 KGHSH and CDR2 LQKENI come from the germline V gene. CDR3 length: 13 residues.

This clone was detected a few times. This chain links TRBV30 with TRBJ2-1; unclear D gene. Germline V gene sequence: CDR1 GTSNPN, CDR2 SVGIG (reference sequence). V lost 2 bases and J lost 0, with 11 bases in between. The CDR3 runs 15 residues. The CDR3 DNA sequence: TGTGCCTGGAGTCCAAAATACAACTCCTACAATGAGCAGTTCTTC. Translation gives CAWSPKYNSYNEQFF.

This clone was found a few times. The DNA is left out, because the CDR3 cannot be placed on it with certainty; the CDR3 is given as TCRdb lists it. CDR3 loop: CASILAPSSYNEQFF. The rearrangement links TRBV27 to TRBJ2-1; the table calls TRBD2, which could not be checked here. Germline V gene lookup returns CDR1 MNHEY and CDR2 SMNVEV (reference sequence). The CDR3 contains 15 residues when both ends are counted.

This chain uses TRBV30 with TRBJ1-2, with a possible D match to TRBD1 (6 bases). The CDR3 is 13 amino acids. Germline V gene data show CDR1 as GTSNPN and CDR2 as SVGIG (reference sequence). V lost 2 bases to trimming and J lost 6 bases, with 13 bases between them. The CDR3: CAWSLGQGDGYTF. The DNA for the CDR3 is TGTGCCTGGAGTCTGGGACAAGGGGATGGCTACACCTTC.

In its sample, this clone was seen a few times. The rearrangement uses TRBV28 and TRBJ2-3; TRBD1 might be the D (5 bases). Trimming removed 6 bases from V and 0 bases from J, with 13 bases in between. The CDR3 is 15 amino acids. Germline V lookup: CDR1 MDHEN, CDR2 SYDVKM. CDR3 nucleotide sequence: TGTGCCAGCAGAAGACAGCGTTCTAGCACAGATACGCAGTATTTT. Protein sequence: CASRRQRSSTDTQYF.

The genes are TRBV29-1 and TRBJ2-1, with 8 bases matching TRBD2. CDR3 length equals 14 residues. V was pared by 7 bases and J by 2 bases, with 7 bases of the junction left unmatched. In germline, CDR1 is SQVTM, CDR2 ANQGSEA. Here the CDR3 DNA reads TGCAGCGCGGGAGGGGACACTCCCTACAATGAGCAGTTCTTC. It specifies CSAGGDTPYNEQFF.

This chain joins TRBV5-6 and TRBJ2-1, with 10 nucleotides matching TRBD2. V gave up 0 bases and J gave up 9 bases; unmatched junction bases: 6. The CDR3 has 15 residues. Germline assignment: CDR1 SGHDT and CDR2 YYEEEE. This CDR3 reads CASSLVSSGSVEQFF. The CDR3 DNA is TGTGCCAGCAGCTTGGTTTCTAGCGGGAGCGTTGAGCAGTTCTTC.

The chain combines TRBV2 with TRBJ1-1; 7 bases line up with TRBD1. The CDR3 sequence is 12 residues long. V lost 7 bases, J lost 7 bases, and 6 bases stayed unmatched. Germline CDR1 and CDR2: SNHLY and FYNNEI. In DNA, the CDR3 is TGTGCCAGCAACCGACAGGGAGGTGAAGCTTTCTTT. This gives the protein CASNRQGGEAFF.

This clone was observed a handful of times. V is TRBV25-1 and J is TRBJ2-1, with TRBD1 as a possible D gene (6 bases). The CDR3 sequence is 12 residues long. The V gene's germline CDR1 is MGHDK and CDR2 SYGVNS. V gave up 10 bases and J gave up 10 bases, with 17 bases separating them. CDR3 amino acids: CATRGQSREQFF. The DNA of the CDR3 is TGTGCCACCAGAGGACAGTCCCGCGAGCAGTTCTTC.

This clone showed up just a few times. This rearrangement joins TRBV14 to TRBJ2-3, with TRBD2 matching 7 bases. The CDR3 consists of 14 residues. Germline CDR1 and CDR2: SGHDN and FVKESK. V shed 4 bases, J shed 4 bases, and the junction held 5 bases outside the gene matches. The CDR3, as DNA: TGTGCCAGCAGCCCCCGGACTAGTTCAGATACGCAGTATTTT. This codes for CASSPRTSSDTQYF.

The rearrangement joins TRBV29-1 to TRBJ2-2, with 9 positions matching TRBD2. Germline V gene lookup returns CDR1 SQVTM and CDR2 ANQGSEA. CDR3 size: 17 residues. Trimming cost V 0 bases and J 7 bases; bases outside gene matches: 12. For the CDR3, the DNA is TGCAGCGTTGAAGATACGGTTTCAGCGGGAGGCCTCGGGGAGCTGTTTTTT. Its protein is CSVEDTVSAGGLGELFF.

Only a few counts were recorded for this clone. A junction end diverges from the germline sequence, so it may reflect a read error. This chain uses TRBV6-4 with TRBJ2-3; the D gene is possibly TRBD1 (5 bases). Germline values: CDR1 MRHNA, CDR2 SNTAGT. The CDR3 runs to 11 residues. CDR3 region: CASSDSRAPGF. For the CDR3, the DNA is TGTGCCAGCAGTGACTCGAGAGCCCCAGGGTTT.

This clone has just a few counts. The chain is built from TRBV5-1 and TRBJ1-5; 7 bases align to TRBD1. This CDR3 is built from 14 residues. CDR1 and CDR2 from the germline V gene are SGHRS and YFSETQ. J lost 9 bases, V lost 4 bases, and 10 bases had no gene match. CDR3 amino acids: CASSLGQPKGPQHF. In DNA form, the CDR3 reads TGCGCCAGCAGCCTGGGACAGCCAAAGGGGCCCCAGCATTTT. Full variable domain (outside the CDR3, taken from reference TRBV5-1 and TRBJ1-5): KAGVTQTPRYLIKTRGQQVTLSCSPISGHRSVSWYQQTPGQGLQFLFEYFSETQRNKGNFPGRFSGRQFSNSRSEMNVSTLELGDSALYLCASSLGQPKGPQHFGDGTRLSIL.

In its sample, this clone was seen a few times. The V and J genes are TRBV7-2 and TRBJ2-3, with 11 positions matching TRBD2. The CDR3 is 19 residues long. The germline V gene has CDR1 SGHTA and CDR2 FQGNSA. The trim removed 3 bases at V and 3 bases at J, leaving 14 bases unmatched. CDR3 protein: CASSFWGTSGPGGTDTQYF. CDR3 sequence (DNA): TGTGCCAGCAGCTTTTGGGGGACTAGCGGACCCGGGGGTACAGATACGCAGTATTTT.

In its sample, this clone was seen a few times. This specimen includes other DNA sequences encoding the same CDR3. The V gene is TRBV15, the J gene TRBJ1-2; D unclear. Trimming removed 0 bases from V and 2 bases from J, with 4 bases in between. Looked up from germline, CDR1 is LNHNV and CDR2 is YYDKDF (reference sequence). This CDR3 spans 13 amino acids. The CDR3 nucleotides are TGTGCCACCAGCAGAGACAGGAACTATGGCTACACCTTC. Translating it yields CATSRDRNYGYTF.

V and J are TRBV7-2 and TRBJ1-2; D is undetermined. The CDR3 is made up of 14 amino acids. Germline V lookup: CDR1 SGHTA, CDR2 FQGNSA. V lost 5 bases, J lost 5 bases, and 15 bases lay in between. The CDR3 is CASSRQADLYGYTF. CDR3 nucleotide sequence: TGTGCCAGCAGCCGCCAAGCGGATTTATATGGCTACACCTTC.

In this sample, this clone turned up a few times. The chain couples TRBV7-9 to TRBJ2-1; TRBD2 agrees at 10 bases. Losses at the gene ends were 7 bases for V and 7 bases for J; bases not matched to a gene: 13. Looked up from germline, CDR1 is SEHNR and CDR2 is FQNEAQ (reference sequence). CDR3 length: 16 residues. CDR3 sequence reads: CASNQREGLRINEQFF. CDR3 coding DNA: TGTGCCAGCAACCAGCGGGAGGGGCTCAGGATTAATGAGCAGTTCTTC.

This clone was counted a few times. This chain links TRBV16 with TRBJ2-7; D is possibly TRBD1 (5 bases). Germline V lookup: CDR1 KGHSY, CDR2 FQNENV. Trimming stripped 4 bases from V and 6 bases from J, with 13 bases between. The CDR3 loop spans 13 amino acids. CDR3: CASSRTQGGEQYF. In DNA, the CDR3 is TGTGCCAGCAGCCGCACGCAGGGCGGCGAGCAGTACTTC. Together with reference TRBV16 and TRBJ2-7, the CDR3 gives the full variable domain: GEEVAQTPKHLVRGEGQKAKLYCAPIKGHSYVFWYQQVLKNEFKFLISFQNENVFDETGMPKERFSAKCLPNSPCSLEIQATKLEDSAVYFCASSRTQGGEQYFGPGTRLTVT.

The sample holds a few counts of this clone. The chain has TRBV5-6 and TRBJ2-6, with TRBD2 identical over 8 bases. CDR1 and CDR2 from the germline V gene are SGHDT and YYEEEE. The CDR3 consists of 15 residues. The ends lost 3 bases at V and 1 base at J; junction bases unmatched: 0. CDR3 amino acids: CASSSGGSGANVLTF. DNA of the CDR3: TGTGCCAGCAGCTCGGGAGGGTCTGGGGCCAACGTCCTGACTTTC.

The rearrangement uses TRBV25-1 and TRBJ1-4; weak D call: TRBD1 (6 bases). This CDR3 region has 12 residues. Germline CDR1 and CDR2: MGHDK and SYGVNS. V dropped 3 bases and J dropped 7 bases, with 6 bases sitting between them. The CDR3 sequence: CASSDRGEKLFF. The CDR3 coding sequence is TGTGCCAGCAGTGACAGGGGTGAAAAACTGTTTTTT.